Listed below are T cell receptor beta chains from one sample, sequenced in a study of ipilimumab plus nivolumab after autologous stem cell transplantation. This table comes from immunoSEQ multiplex PCR, and its TCRdb copy is limited to in-frame clones, with some not included. The data hold over 75,000 clones, with more than 80% observed a single time. The sequences come from PBMCs, collected in a trial of ipilimumab plus nivolumab as post-transplant consolidation. All receptors derive from a male donor with diffuse large B-cell lymphoma. The CDR3 runs from the conserved cysteine through the conserved F or W. The order of the fields is clone size, V gene, D gene, J gene, CDR3 DNA, CDR3 protein. D genes are given only for firm matches. Clone size is not always given. Where it is, it says once, few, many or a class for expanded clones.

clone size: -
V gene: TRBV7-8
D gene: TRBD1
J gene: TRBJ2-3
CDR3 DNA: TGTGCCAGCAGCTCCCGAGGGGGCCGAGATACGCAGTATTTT
CDR3 protein: CASSSRGGRDTQYF

clone size: -
V gene: TRBV11-2
D gene: TRBD1
J gene: TRBJ2-5
CDR3 DNA: TGTGCCAGCAGCCCCGACAGGGGGCAAGAGACCCAGTACTTC
CDR3 protein: CASSPDRGQETQYF

clone size: -
V gene: TRBV20-1
D gene: -
J gene: TRBJ1-2
CDR3 DNA: TGCAGTGCTAGTGGGATCTATGGCTACACCTTC
CDR3 protein: CSASGIYGYTF

clone size: -
V gene: TRBV13
D gene: TRBD2
J gene: TRBJ2-7
CDR3 DNA: TGTGCCAGCAGCTTGACTAGCGGCGATTACGAGCAGTACTTC
CDR3 protein: CASSLTSGDYEQYF

clone size: -
V gene: TRBV5-1
D gene: -
J gene: TRBJ1-1
CDR3 DNA: TGCGCCAGCAGCCTGACGGGGCGCGGAACTGAAGCTTTCTTT
CDR3 protein: CASSLTGRGTEAFF

clone size: -
V gene: TRBV9
D gene: TRBD1
J gene: TRBJ2-2
CDR3 DNA: TGTGCCAGCAGCGACCACACAGGGGGCGGAATTACCGGGGAGCTGTTTTTT
CDR3 protein: CASSDHTGGGITGELFF

clone size: -
V gene: TRBV25-1
D gene: TRBD1
J gene: TRBJ1-1
CDR3 DNA: TGTGCCAGCAGTGGCGGGACAGTTAGGTCGAACGCTGAAGCTTTCTTT
CDR3 protein: CASSGGTVRSNAEAFF

clone size: once
V gene: TRBV19
D gene: -
J gene: TRBJ2-6
CDR3 DNA: TGTGCCAGTAGTATCCAAACAGGTATCTCTGGGGCCAACGTCCTGACTTTC
CDR3 protein: CASSIQTGISGANVLTF

clone size: -
V gene: TRBV7-2
D gene: -
J gene: TRBJ2-3
CDR3 DNA: TGTGCCAGCAGCTTAGTGGGGTGGCGGGATACGCAGTATTTT
CDR3 protein: CASSLVGWRDTQYF

clone size: once
V gene: TRBV15
D gene: -
J gene: TRBJ2-7
CDR3 DNA: TGTGCCACCAGCAGAGAAGTCCGCTCCTACGAGCAGTACTTC
CDR3 protein: CATSREVRSYEQYF

clone size: -
V gene: TRBV6-5
D gene: -
J gene: TRBJ1-3
CDR3 DNA: TGTGCCAGCAGACCACAGGGTGGCTCTGGAAACACCATATATTTT
CDR3 protein: CASRPQGGSGNTIYF

clone size: -
V gene: TRBV2
D gene: -
J gene: TRBJ1-1
CDR3 DNA: TGTGCCAGCAGTGAACTGGAGGACACTGAAGCTTTCTTT
CDR3 protein: CASSELEDTEAFF

clone size: -
V gene: TRBV11-2
D gene: -
J gene: TRBJ2-1
CDR3 DNA: TGTGCCAGCAGCTTAGATTTCGGACGGAGGGAGCAGTTCTTC
CDR3 protein: CASSLDFGRREQFF

clone size: -
V gene: TRBV19
D gene: TRBD1
J gene: TRBJ1-5
CDR3 DNA: TGTGCCAGTAGTAGGGGTCCCGGGACAGGTTTTCGGAGTGATCAGCCCCAGCATTTT
CDR3 protein: CASSRGPGTGFRSDQPQHF

clone size: -
V gene: TRBV7-9
D gene: TRBD2
J gene: TRBJ2-7
CDR3 DNA: TGTGCCAGCAGGCGGGGGTTCGAGCAGTACTTC
CDR3 protein: CASRRGFEQYF

clone size: -
V gene: TRBV15
D gene: -
J gene: TRBJ1-5
CDR3 DNA: TGTGCCACCAGACAGAGCAATCAGCCCCAGCATTTT
CDR3 protein: CATRQSNQPQHF